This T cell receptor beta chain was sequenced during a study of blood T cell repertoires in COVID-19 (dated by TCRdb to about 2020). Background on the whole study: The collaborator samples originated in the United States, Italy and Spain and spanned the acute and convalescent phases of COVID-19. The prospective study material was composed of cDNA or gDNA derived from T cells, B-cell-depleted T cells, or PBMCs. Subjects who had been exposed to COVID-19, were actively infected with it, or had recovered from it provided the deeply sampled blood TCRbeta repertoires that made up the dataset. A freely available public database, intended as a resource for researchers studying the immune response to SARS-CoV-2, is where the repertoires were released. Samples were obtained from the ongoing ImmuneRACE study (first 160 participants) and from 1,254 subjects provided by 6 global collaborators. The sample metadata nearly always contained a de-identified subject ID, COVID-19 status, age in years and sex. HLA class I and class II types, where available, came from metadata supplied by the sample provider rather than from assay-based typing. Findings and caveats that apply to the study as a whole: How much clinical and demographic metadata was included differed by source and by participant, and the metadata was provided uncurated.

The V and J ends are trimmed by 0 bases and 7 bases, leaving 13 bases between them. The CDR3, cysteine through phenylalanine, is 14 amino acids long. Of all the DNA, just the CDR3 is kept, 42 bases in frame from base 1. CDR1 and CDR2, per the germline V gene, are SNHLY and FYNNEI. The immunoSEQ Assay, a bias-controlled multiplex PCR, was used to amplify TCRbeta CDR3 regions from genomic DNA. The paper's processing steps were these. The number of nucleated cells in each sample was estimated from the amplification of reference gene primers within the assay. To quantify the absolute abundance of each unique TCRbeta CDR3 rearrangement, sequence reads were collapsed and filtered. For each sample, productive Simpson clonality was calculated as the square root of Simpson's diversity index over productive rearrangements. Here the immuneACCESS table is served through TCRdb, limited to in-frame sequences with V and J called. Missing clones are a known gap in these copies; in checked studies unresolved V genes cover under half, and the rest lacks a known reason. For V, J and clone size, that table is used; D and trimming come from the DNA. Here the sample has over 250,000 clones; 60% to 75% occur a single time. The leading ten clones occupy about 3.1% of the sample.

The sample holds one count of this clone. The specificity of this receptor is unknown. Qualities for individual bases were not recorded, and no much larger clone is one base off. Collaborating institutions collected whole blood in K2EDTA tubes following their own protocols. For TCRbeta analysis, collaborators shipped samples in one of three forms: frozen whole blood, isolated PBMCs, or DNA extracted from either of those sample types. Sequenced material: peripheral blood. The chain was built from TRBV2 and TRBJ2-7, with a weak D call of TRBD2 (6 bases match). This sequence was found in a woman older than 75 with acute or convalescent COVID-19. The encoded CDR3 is CASSEARAGSEQYF. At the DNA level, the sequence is TGTGCCAGCAGTGAAGCACGAGCCGGGAGTGAGCAGTACTTC.